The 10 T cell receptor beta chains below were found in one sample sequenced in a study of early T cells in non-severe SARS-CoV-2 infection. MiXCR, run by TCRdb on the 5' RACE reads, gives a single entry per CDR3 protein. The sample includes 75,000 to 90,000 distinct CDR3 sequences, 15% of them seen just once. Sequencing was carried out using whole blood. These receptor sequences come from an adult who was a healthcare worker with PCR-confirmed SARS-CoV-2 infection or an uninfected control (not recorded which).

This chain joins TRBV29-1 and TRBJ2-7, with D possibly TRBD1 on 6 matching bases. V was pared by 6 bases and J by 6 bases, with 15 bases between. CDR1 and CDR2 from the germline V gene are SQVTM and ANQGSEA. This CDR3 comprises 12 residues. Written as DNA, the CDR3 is TGCAGCGTCCAGACAGGCTGGGGCGAGCAGTACTTC. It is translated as CSVQTGWGEQYF.

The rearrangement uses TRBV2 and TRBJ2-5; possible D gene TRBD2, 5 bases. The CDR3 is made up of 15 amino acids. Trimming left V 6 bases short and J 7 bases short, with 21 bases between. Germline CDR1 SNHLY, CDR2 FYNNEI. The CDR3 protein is CASSESRAGSGTQYF. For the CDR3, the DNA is TGTGCCAGCAGCGAGTCGCGGGCGGGTTCGGGGACCCAGTACTTC.

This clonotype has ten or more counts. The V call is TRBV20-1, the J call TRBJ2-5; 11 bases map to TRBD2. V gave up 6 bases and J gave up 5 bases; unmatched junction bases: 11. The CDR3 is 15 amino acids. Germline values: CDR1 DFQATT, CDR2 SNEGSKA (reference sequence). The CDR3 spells CSAAGTSGSRETQYF. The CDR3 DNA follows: TGCAGTGCAGCCGGGACTAGCGGATCCCGGGAGACCCAGTACTTC.

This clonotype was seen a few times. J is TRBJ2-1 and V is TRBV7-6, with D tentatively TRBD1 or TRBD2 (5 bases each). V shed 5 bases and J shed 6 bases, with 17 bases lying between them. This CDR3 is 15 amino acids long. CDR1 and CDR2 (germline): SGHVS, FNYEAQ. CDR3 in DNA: TGTGCCAGCAGCCCCCGTGGATCGGGGACCAATGAGCAGTTCTTC. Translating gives CASSPRGSGTNEQFF.

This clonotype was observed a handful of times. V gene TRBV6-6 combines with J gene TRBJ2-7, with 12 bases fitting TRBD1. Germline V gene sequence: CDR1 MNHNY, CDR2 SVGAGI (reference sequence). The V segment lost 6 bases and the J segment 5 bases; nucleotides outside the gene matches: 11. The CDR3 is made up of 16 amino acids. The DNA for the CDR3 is TGTGCCAGCAGACCGACCGGGACAGGGGGCTACAACGAGCAGTACTTC. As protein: CASRPTGTGGYNEQYF.

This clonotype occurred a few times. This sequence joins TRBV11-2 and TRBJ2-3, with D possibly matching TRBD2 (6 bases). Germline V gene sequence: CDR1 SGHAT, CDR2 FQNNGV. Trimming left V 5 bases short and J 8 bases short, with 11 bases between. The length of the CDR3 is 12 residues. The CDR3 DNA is TGTGCCAGCAGCCTCCAGGAGGGTACGCAGTATTTT. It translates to CASSLQEGTQYF. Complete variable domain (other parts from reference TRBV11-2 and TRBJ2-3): EAGVAQSPRYKIIEKRQSVAFWCNPISGHATLYWYQQILGQGPKLLIQFQNNGVVDDSQLPKDRFSAERLKGVDSTLKIQPAKLEDSAVYLCASSLQEGTQYFGPGTRLTVL.

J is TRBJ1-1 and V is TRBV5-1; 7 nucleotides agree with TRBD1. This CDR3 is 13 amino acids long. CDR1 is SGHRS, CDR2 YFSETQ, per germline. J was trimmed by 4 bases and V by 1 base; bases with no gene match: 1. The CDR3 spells CASSLTGVTEAFF. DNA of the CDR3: TGCGCCAGCAGCTTGACAGGGGTCACTGAAGCTTTCTTT.

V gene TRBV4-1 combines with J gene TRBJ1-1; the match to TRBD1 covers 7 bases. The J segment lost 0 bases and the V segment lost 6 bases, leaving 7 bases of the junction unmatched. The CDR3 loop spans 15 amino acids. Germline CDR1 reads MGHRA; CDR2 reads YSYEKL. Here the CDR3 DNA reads TGCGCCAGCAGTTTCCCGGGACAGATGAACACTGAAGCTTTCTTT. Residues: CASSFPGQMNTEAFF.

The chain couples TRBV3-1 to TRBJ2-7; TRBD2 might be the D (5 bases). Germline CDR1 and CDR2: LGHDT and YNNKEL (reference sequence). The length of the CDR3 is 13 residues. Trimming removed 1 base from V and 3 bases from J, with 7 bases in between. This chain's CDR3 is CASSQGSDYEQYF. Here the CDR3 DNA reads TGTGCCAGCAGCCAAGGTAGCGACTACGAGCAGTACTTC.

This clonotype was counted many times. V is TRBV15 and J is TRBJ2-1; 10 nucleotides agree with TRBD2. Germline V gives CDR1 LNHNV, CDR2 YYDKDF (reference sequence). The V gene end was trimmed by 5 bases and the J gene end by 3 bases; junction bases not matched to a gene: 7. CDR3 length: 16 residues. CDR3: CATSGFSGRNYNEQFF. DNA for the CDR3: TGTGCCACCAGCGGATTTAGCGGGAGGAACTACAATGAGCAGTTCTTC.